This T cell receptor (beta chain) was sequenced for a study of Graves' ophthalmopathy and Graves' hyperthyroidism. The authors amplified TCR beta CDR3 regions, and they did so from RNA transcripts for repertoire sequencing. The workflow started with a first-round RT-PCR run with HTBI primers and then moved on to a second-round multiplex PCR. Via MiXCR, TCRdb re-called the multiplex PCR reads, giving one row per CDR3 protein. The table records hundreds of thousands of distinct CDR3 sequences, more than 20% of them present only once. Study-level results: A model built from 13 signatures distinguished ophthalmopathy from stable hyperthyroidism with about 86% sensitivity and approximately 80% specificity.

In this sample, this clonotype turned up many times. Its antigen is not identified. CDR1 and CDR2 (germline): SNHLY, FYNNEI. V lost 3 bases and J lost 4; bases outside the gene matches: 7. There are 15 residues in the CDR3. The V and J genes are TRBV2 and TRBJ2-3; 7 positions match TRBD2. The sample was peripheral blood. This TCR was sampled from a woman between 18 and 29 years old with stable Graves' hyperthyroidism. The CDR3 coding sequence is TGTGCCAGCAGTGATGGGCGGGAGTACTCAGATACGCAGTATTTT. Its protein product is CASSDGREYSDTQYF.